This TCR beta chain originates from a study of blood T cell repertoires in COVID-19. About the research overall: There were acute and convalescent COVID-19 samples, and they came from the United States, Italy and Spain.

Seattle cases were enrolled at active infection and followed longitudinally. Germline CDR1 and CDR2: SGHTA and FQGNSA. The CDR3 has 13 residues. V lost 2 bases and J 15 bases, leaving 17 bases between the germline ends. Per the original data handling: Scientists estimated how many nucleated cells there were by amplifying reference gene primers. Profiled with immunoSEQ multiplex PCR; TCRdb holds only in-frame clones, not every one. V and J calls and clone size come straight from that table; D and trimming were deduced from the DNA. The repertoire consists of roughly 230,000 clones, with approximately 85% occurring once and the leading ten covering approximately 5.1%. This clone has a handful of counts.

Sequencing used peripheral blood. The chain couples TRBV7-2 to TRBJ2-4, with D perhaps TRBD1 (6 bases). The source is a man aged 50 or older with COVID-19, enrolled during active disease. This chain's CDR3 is CASSLSRQGFPYF. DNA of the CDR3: TGTGCCAGCAGCTTATCCAGGCAGGGGTTTCCGTACTTC.